This passage covers 14 T cell receptor beta chains from one sample sequenced in a study of T cell changes during pregnancy in multiple sclerosis. Clones were read by immunoSEQ multiplex PCR, and TCRdb kept only the in-frame ones, dropping some. The repertoire holds tens of thousands of clones, with roughly 91% as singletons. The sequenced sample was CD4+ T cells from peripheral blood mononuclear cells, obtained in the first trimester of pregnancy. These receptors all stem from a female donor in good health, enrolled as a control in a pregnancy study.

The genes are TRBV2 and TRBJ2-1; a weak D match, TRBD1 (6 bases). Germline V gene data show CDR1 as SNHLY and CDR2 as FYNNEI. This CDR3 is 16 amino acids long. V was trimmed by 3 bases and J by 4 bases, leaving 16 bases between them. CDR3 loop: CASSERWGTTYNEQFF. The CDR3, as DNA: TGTGCCAGCAGTGAGCGGTGGGGGACAACTTACAATGAGCAGTTCTTC.

The chain links TRBV19 to TRBJ2-2; no clear D gene. Germline V gives CDR1 LNHDA, CDR2 SQIVND (reference sequence). With 4 bases removed from V and 1 base from J, the gap between germline ends came to 4 bases. The CDR3 has 13 residues. CDR3 loop: CASSSLNTGELFF. CDR3 in DNA: TGTGCCAGTAGTAGTCTGAACACCGGGGAGCTGTTTTTT.

This clone was found once. This chain uses TRBV29-1 with TRBJ2-1; D is perhaps TRBD2 (5 bases). V was clipped by 5 bases and J by 13 bases, with 18 bases between them. Germline V gene sequence: CDR1 SQVTM, CDR2 ANQGSEA. This CDR3 has 12 residues. The CDR3: CSVTIGLGVQFF. The CDR3 DNA follows: TGCAGCGTTACTATCGGCCTCGGGGTTCAGTTCTTC.

The J gene is TRBJ2-1, the V gene TRBV5-4, with 10 bases lining up with TRBD2. CDR1 SGHNT and CDR2 YYREEE come from the germline V gene (reference sequence). Trimming at V came to 3 bases and at J to 3 bases, leaving 6 bases not matched to a gene. This CDR3 is built from 16 residues. CDR3 sequence reads: CASSSSERGGYNEQFF. DNA of the CDR3: TGTGCCAGCAGCTCAAGCGAGCGGGGGGGCTACAATGAGCAGTTCTTC.

In its sample, this clone was seen once. This chain links TRBV7-9 with TRBJ1-6, with D uncertain. V was cut by 11 bases and J by 5 bases, with 13 bases left in between. The CDR3 has 13 amino acids. The germline gives CDR1 SEHNR, CDR2 FQNEAQ (reference sequence). The CDR3 here is CAGRRGNNSPLHF. The DNA of the CDR3 is TGTGCCGGGAGGCGGGGTAATAATTCACCCCTCCACTTT.

The count of this clone is one. This chain joins TRBV6-5 and TRBJ1-6; D is unclear. The V and J ends lost 5 bases and 9 bases respectively, with 14 bases between them. The CDR3 has 14 residues. CDR1 and CDR2 (germline): MNHEY, SVGAGI. The CDR3 protein is CASSTPRAASPLHF. DNA of the CDR3: TGTGCCAGCAGTACCCCGAGGGCCGCTTCACCCCTCCACTTT.

In its sample, this clone was seen once. CDR3 loop: CASSPGQGISPLHF. The CDR3, as DNA: TGCGCCAGCAGCCCGGGACAGGGGATTTCACCCCTCCACTTT. V is TRBV5-1 and J is TRBJ1-6; 10 bases are shared with TRBD1. The CDR3 totals 14 residues. J lost 9 bases, V lost 4 bases, and 4 bases had no gene match. Germline V gene data show CDR1 as SGHRS and CDR2 as YFSETQ.

The rearrangement joins TRBV23-1 to TRBJ2-5; 8 bases fit TRBD1. TRBV23-1 is sorted into the ORF group, with uncertain function. The CDR3 totals 17 residues. After removal of 8 bases from V and 3 bases from J, the junction contained 17 bases not matched to a gene. The CDR3 protein is CASYPDRVPVCEETQYF. The CDR3 region has the DNA TGCGCCAGCTACCCGGACAGGGTCCCGGTTTGTGAAGAGACCCAGTACTTC.

The gene calls are TRBV28 and TRBJ1-2, with TRBD1 matching 7 bases. Germline trimming cut 4 bases from V and 6 bases from J; bases unmatched to any gene: 8. Germline V gene sequence: CDR1 MDHEN, CDR2 SYDVKM. This CDR3 has 14 amino acids. The CDR3 coding sequence is TGTGCCAGCAGTTCAGGACAGGCCAGGGATGGCTACACCTTC. This encodes CASSSGQARDGYTF.

The rearrangement links TRBV4-2 to TRBJ2-5; 7 bases are shared with TRBD2. The germline gives CDR1 LGHNA, CDR2 YNFKEQ. With V trimmed by 0 bases and J by 5 bases, 27 bases remained unmatched. The CDR3 runs 22 residues. The CDR3 is CASSQDIGAGSLLTGGGETQYF. The DNA for the CDR3 is TGTGCCAGCAGCCAAGATATAGGGGCGGGGAGCTTACTCACGGGGGGAGGGGAGACCCAGTACTTC.

This clone has only one observation. V is TRBV6-5 and J is TRBJ2-1, with 10 bases matching TRBD2. Germline V gene lookup returns CDR1 MNHEY and CDR2 SVGAGI. This CDR3 is built from 14 residues. V shed 9 bases, J shed 6 bases, and the junction held 8 bases outside the gene matches. In DNA form, the CDR3 reads TGTGCCAGTTCAAGACTAGCGGGCCCCAATGAGCAGTTCTTC. It encodes CASSRLAGPNEQFF.

In its sample, this clone was seen once. V and J are TRBV5-6 and TRBJ1-2, with 10 bases aligning to TRBD1. The ends lost 4 bases at V and 7 bases at J; junction bases unmatched: 10. The CDR3 sequence is 15 residues long. Germline V gene lookup returns CDR1 SGHDT and CDR2 YYEEEE. DNA of the CDR3: TGTGCCAGCAGCCCGTTGACAGGGGGCGCCTCTGGCTACACCTTC. It encodes CASSPLTGGASGYTF.

The rearrangement uses TRBV2 and TRBJ1-2; 7 positions agree with TRBD1. Germline CDR1 reads SNHLY; CDR2 reads FYNNEI. V dropped 3 bases and J dropped 6; count of bases not matched to a gene: 13. The CDR3 contains 16 residues. The CDR3, as DNA: TGTGCCAGCAGTGAGGGGTTGAGGGGGCTCTTGGATGGCTACACCTTC. Residues: CASSEGLRGLLDGYTF. Together with reference TRBV2 and TRBJ1-2, the CDR3 gives the full variable domain: EPEVTQTPSHQVTQMGQEVILRCVPISNHLYFYWYRQILGQKVEFLVSFYNNEISEKSEIFDDQFSVERPDGSNFTLKIRSTKLEDSAMYFCASSEGLRGLLDGYTFGSGTRLTVV.

The chain carries TRBV28 and TRBJ2-5; no clear D gene. Germline V gene sequence: CDR1 MDHEN, CDR2 SYDVKM. The V end lost 2 bases, the J end lost 5 bases, and 6 bases lay between the germline ends. The CDR3 extends over 12 amino acids. The CDR3 region is CASSLLTETQYF. CDR3 coding DNA: TGTGCCAGCAGTTTACTAACGGAGACCCAGTACTTC.